This record covers a single TCR beta chain. Its cognate antigen is unknown. The data were taken from a study of shared clonotypes between healthy human individuals. Study-wide background: Donors had three CD4 naive, three CD4 memory, two CD8 naive and one CD8 memory plate apiece.

Overall study results and limits: Relative to clonotypes present in all four donors, those not shared had lower generation probabilities.

Germline CDR1 reads MNHEY; CDR2 reads SMNVEV (reference sequence). The CDR3 extends over 14 amino acids. The ends were cut back, 3 bases at V and 6 bases at J, with 11 bases in the middle. This table comes from immunoSEQ multiplex PCR, and its TCRdb copy is limited to in-frame clones, with some not included. The data show 2.3 million or so clones, just over 90% seen once. The sequenced material came from naive CD4+ T cells from PBMCs. Subset denoted: CD45RA+ positively selected. The chain combines TRBV27 with TRBJ1-4, with D perhaps matching TRBD1 (5 bases). The source of this sequence is a man younger than 35 in good health. Some clones in this sample may be carry-over from other donors' samples. CDR3 amino acids: CASSFAGDDEKLFF. In nucleotides, the CDR3 is TGTGCCAGCAGTTTCGCTGGGGACGATGAAAAACTGTTTTTT.